Shown below are 28 T cell receptor beta chains from a single sample sequenced in a study of blood T cell repertoires in COVID-19. The assay was immunoSEQ multiplex PCR, and TCRdb's table has in-frame clones only and misses some. The table records approximately 70,000 clones, nearly 90% of them present only once. Sequencing input: peripheral blood. These receptors were taken from a woman in her fifties or sixties with COVID-19, enrolled during active disease.

J is TRBJ2-7 and V is TRBV28; D is perhaps TRBD2 (6 bases). Germline lookup yields CDR1 MDHEN and CDR2 SYDVKM. The CDR3 contains 12 residues. Between the trimmed V and J ends, which lost 8 bases and 2 bases, there was a span of 10 bases. CDR3 nucleotides: TGTGCCAGCTGGGACTTAACCTACGAGCAGTACTTC. Protein product: CASWDLTYEQYF.

This chain connects TRBV6-1 to TRBJ2-7; possible D gene TRBD1, 5 bases. Germline assignment: CDR1 MNHNS and CDR2 SASEGT. Between the trimmed V and J ends, which lost 3 bases and 3 bases, there was a span of 12 bases. The CDR3 consists of 14 residues. The CDR3 DNA reads TGTGCCAGCAGTGATACAGGCAATTACTACGAGCAGTACTTC. Protein: CASSDTGNYYEQYF.

The DNA of the CDR3 is TGCAGTGCTAGTAACTGGGGCTCTACCGGGGAGCTGTTTTTT. It specifies CSASNWGSTGELFF. The chain uses TRBV20-1 and TRBJ2-2; perhaps TRBD1 as D (5 bases). This CDR3 has 14 amino acids. V lost 3 bases to trimming and J lost 5 bases, with 13 bases between them. Germline V gene sequence: CDR1 DFQATT, CDR2 SNEGSKA (reference sequence).

This chain joins TRBV5-1 and TRBJ2-3, with TRBD2 matching 11 bases. This CDR3 has 15 amino acids. J gave up 5 bases and V 4 bases, and 6 bases lay outside the gene matches. Germline V gives CDR1 SGHRS, CDR2 YFSETQ. The CDR3 bases are TGCGCCAGCAGCATAACCGGGACTAGCGGAGATACGCAGTATTTT. Its protein product is CASSITGTSGDTQYF.

This clone was counted a single time. The chain combines TRBV7-9 with TRBJ1-1; D is possibly TRBD1 (5 bases). In germline, CDR1 is SEHNR, CDR2 FQNEAQ (reference sequence). There are 13 residues in the CDR3. V lost 3 bases and J lost 2, with 7 bases in between. CDR3 in DNA: TGTGCCAGCAGCTTTACAGGAAACACTGAAGCTTTCTTT. It translates to CASSFTGNTEAFF.

The chain employs TRBV11-2 and TRBJ1-1; D gene uncertain. The CDR3 is made up of 13 amino acids. V dropped 2 bases and J dropped 1 base, with 5 bases sitting between them. The germline CDR1 and CDR2 sequences are SGHAT and FQNNGV. The CDR3 DNA sequence: TGTGCCAGCAGCTTACTAGGGAACACTGAAGCTTTCTTT. It specifies CASSLLGNTEAFF.

This chain links TRBV28 with TRBJ1-1; the D gene is possibly TRBD1 (5 bases). This CDR3 region has 14 residues. Germline values: CDR1 MDHEN, CDR2 SYDVKM. The ends were cut back, 7 bases at V and 6 bases at J, with 18 bases in the middle. The CDR3 nucleotides read TGTGCCAGCACCTGGGGAGGGGCGGTCGCTGAAGCTTTCTTT. This translates into CASTWGGAVAEAFF.

This chain uses TRBV4-2 with TRBJ2-5; a weak D match, TRBD2 (6 bases). Between the trimmed V and J ends, which lost 0 bases and 2 bases, there was a span of 16 bases. Germline lookup yields CDR1 LGHNA and CDR2 YNFKEQ. The CDR3 runs 17 residues. For the CDR3, the DNA is TGTGCCAGCAGCCAAGACTCCAGCGGGCCCTTTCAAGAGACCCAGTACTTC. As protein: CASSQDSSGPFQETQYF.

The rearrangement uses TRBV5-1 and TRBJ1-1, with TRBD1 matching over 8 bases. The CDR3 loop spans 15 amino acids. Germline CDR1 reads SGHRS; CDR2 reads YFSETQ. The V segment lost 5 bases and the J segment 7 bases; nucleotides outside the gene matches: 13. As DNA, the CDR3 is TGCGCCAGCAGTCTCAGGGGGCAAGAAGGTAATGAAGCTTTCTTT. Translating gives CASSLRGQEGNEAFF.

In this sample, this clone turned up a few times. This chain connects TRBV5-1 to TRBJ2-1; 8 bases fit TRBD2. Per the germline V gene, CDR1 is SGHRS and CDR2 is YFSETQ. The CDR3 is made up of 15 amino acids. After removal of 0 bases from V and 10 bases from J, the junction contained 9 bases not matched to a gene. Here the CDR3 DNA reads TGCGCCAGCAGCTTGGCGGGACTAGAGGGCAGGGAGCAGTTCTTC. It specifies CASSLAGLEGREQFF.

V and J are TRBV2 and TRBJ2-7, with TRBD2 matching 8 bases. The junction had 11 bases not matched to a gene; V was cut back by 2 bases and J by 2 bases. This CDR3 has 17 amino acids. Germline CDR1 and CDR2: SNHLY and FYNNEI. The CDR3 nucleotides are TGTGCCAGCAGTGAACTCTCGGGAGGGGACTTAACCTACGAGCAGTACTTC. It encodes CASSELSGGDLTYEQYF.

The V call is TRBV7-2, the J call TRBJ2-1, with TRBD2 matching over 11 bases. Per germline, CDR1 SGHTA and CDR2 FQGNSA. V was pared by 2 bases and J by 4 bases, with 10 bases of the junction left unmatched. This CDR3 region has 18 residues. In DNA, the CDR3 is TGTGCCAGCAGCTTATTCCCCACTAGCGGGGGCTCTTACAATGAGCAGTTCTTC. Residues: CASSLFPTSGGSYNEQFF.

The genes are TRBV4-2 and TRBJ1-1; D remains ambiguous. V dropped 4 bases and J dropped 0 bases, with 12 bases sitting between them. The germline V gene has CDR1 LGHNA and CDR2 YNFKEQ. There are 15 residues in the CDR3. The CDR3 DNA sequence: TGTGCCAGCAGCCGGACCCGGACTGTGAACACTGAAGCTTTCTTT. Its translation: CASSRTRTVNTEAFF.

This clone was observed a single time. CDR3: CASSLGYEKLFF. The CDR3 DNA follows: TGTGCCAGCAGCTTAGGCTACGAAAAACTGTTTTTT. The chain combines TRBV7-9 with TRBJ1-4; no reliable D call. This CDR3 has 12 residues. Trimming left V 1 base short and J 8 bases short, with 5 bases between. The germline gives CDR1 SEHNR, CDR2 FQNEAQ (reference sequence).

The V gene is TRBV6-5, the J gene TRBJ2-3; 7 nucleotides line up with TRBD2. CDR1 is MNHEY and CDR2 is SVGAGI in the germline V gene. There are 14 residues in the CDR3. V lost 8 bases and J lost 6; bases outside the gene matches: 11. CDR3 region: CASGLKTGGDTQYF. In DNA form, the CDR3 reads TGTGCCAGCGGACTCAAAACCGGGGGGGATACGCAGTATTTT.

The chain carries TRBV27 and TRBJ2-7, with 7 bases that match TRBD2. Germline trimming cut 3 bases from V and 1 base from J; bases unmatched to any gene: 0. Germline loops: CDR1 MNHEY, CDR2 SMNVEV (reference sequence). The CDR3 consists of 13 residues. The DNA of the CDR3 is TGTGCCAGCAGTTTGGGACTATCCTACGAGCAGTACTTC. It specifies CASSLGLSYEQYF.

The chain employs TRBV11-1 and TRBJ1-1; D is uncertain. V was shortened by 1 base and J by 7 bases, with 7 bases between the two germline ends. The CDR3 extends over 12 amino acids. The V gene's germline CDR1 is SGHAT and CDR2 FQDESV (reference sequence). This CDR3 is CASSLDRGEAFF. CDR3 bases: TGTGCCAGCAGCTTAGATCGGGGTGAAGCTTTCTTT.

The chain joins TRBV19 to TRBJ1-6; TRBD1 might be the D (5 bases). The CDR3 totals 14 residues. Germline V gene data show CDR1 as LNHDA and CDR2 as SQIVND (reference sequence). V gave up 6 bases and J gave up 9 bases, with 15 bases separating them. The CDR3 DNA follows: TGTGCCAGTAGCCGGGAGGGACGAGGTTCACCCCTCCACTTT. It specifies CASSREGRGSPLHF.

This chain joins TRBV28 and TRBJ1-1; no firm D call. The CDR3 contains 15 residues. Trimming removed 5 bases from V and 0 bases from J, with 13 bases in between. In germline, CDR1 is MDHEN, CDR2 SYDVKM. Written as DNA, the CDR3 is TGTGCCAGCAGTGGGTCGGGTTTCTTGAACACTGAAGCTTTCTTT. It encodes CASSGSGFLNTEAFF. Using reference TRBV28 and TRBJ1-1 for the parts outside the CDR3, the full variable domain is DVKVTQSSRYLVKRTGEKVFLECVQDMDHENMFWYRQDPGLGLRLIYFSYDVKMKEKGDIPEGYSVSREKKERFSLILESASTNQTSMYLCASSGSGFLNTEAFFGQGTRLTVV.

This rearrangement joins TRBV5-1 to TRBJ1-1; no clear D gene. CDR1 is SGHRS, CDR2 YFSETQ, per germline. This CDR3 comprises 12 residues. Trimming shortened V by 2 bases and J by 6 bases, and 8 bases separated the two germline ends. CDR3 protein: CASSFPGAEAFF. In nucleotides, the CDR3 is TGCGCCAGCAGCTTCCCGGGTGCTGAAGCTTTCTTT.

J is TRBJ2-5 and V is TRBV10-1; 8 nucleotides align to TRBD1. Germline-derived CDR1 and CDR2 are WNHNN and SYGVQD (reference sequence). V lost 9 bases, J lost 0 bases, and 0 bases stayed unmatched. The CDR3 sequence is 12 residues long. CDR3 loop: CARQGDQETQYF. CDR3 coding DNA: TGCGCCAGACAGGGGGACCAAGAGACCCAGTACTTC.

The chain is built from TRBV11-2 and TRBJ2-7; D is undetermined. CDR3 length: 17 amino acids. Germline V lookup: CDR1 SGHAT, CDR2 FQNNGV. Trimming shortened V by 0 bases and J by 1 base, and 16 bases separated the two germline ends. The CDR3 loop reads CASSLDPAGLRSYEQYF. Here the CDR3 DNA reads TGTGCCAGCAGCTTAGATCCCGCAGGCCTACGATCCTACGAGCAGTACTTC.

This CDR3 is CASTSAPPSYNEQFF. As DNA, the CDR3 is TGTGCCAGCACCTCCGCGCCCCCCTCCTACAATGAGCAGTTCTTC. This chain uses TRBV28 with TRBJ2-1, with no clear D. Trimming removed 7 bases from V and 0 bases from J, with 13 bases in between. This CDR3 is built from 15 residues. The germline CDR1 and CDR2 sequences are MDHEN and SYDVKM.

The J gene is TRBJ1-5, the V gene TRBV2; TRBD1 is a possible D gene (5 bases). CDR3 length: 13 residues. V gave up 6 bases and J gave up 5 bases, with 11 bases separating them. The germline CDR1 and CDR2 sequences are SNHLY and FYNNEI. The CDR3 sequence: CASSLDSDQPQHF. CDR3 DNA: TGTGCCAGCAGCCTCGACAGCGATCAGCCCCAGCATTTT. Supplemented by reference TRBV2 and TRBJ1-5, the full variable domain reads EPEVTQTPSHQVTQMGQEVILRCVPISNHLYFYWYRQILGQKVEFLVSFYNNEISEKSEIFDDQFSVERPDGSNFTLKIRSTKLEDSAMYFCASSLDSDQPQHFGDGTRLSIL.

The chain uses TRBV2 and TRBJ1-1; D might be TRBD1 (6 bases). The CDR3 is made up of 12 amino acids. The germline gives CDR1 SNHLY, CDR2 FYNNEI. The V and J ends lost 2 bases and 5 bases respectively, with 6 bases between them. The CDR3 loop is CASSERGTEAFF. The DNA of the CDR3 is TGTGCCAGCAGTGAAAGGGGGACTGAAGCTTTCTTT.

The chain couples TRBV7-2 to TRBJ1-6; TRBD1 aligns across 9 bases. The CDR3 has 14 residues. The germline V gene encodes CDR1 SGHTA and CDR2 FQGNSA. V was clipped by 5 bases and J by 9 bases; unmatched bases: 5. In DNA, the CDR3 is TGTGCCAGCAGCCACAGGGGGCGAGGTTCACCCCTCCACTTT. It encodes CASSHRGRGSPLHF.

This chain links TRBV28 with TRBJ1-6, with D possibly TRBD1 on 5 matching bases. This CDR3 spans 15 amino acids. Germline CDR1 is MDHEN and CDR2 is SYDVKM. Trimming pared 2 bases from V and 7 bases from J, leaving 12 bases between. The CDR3 protein is CASSLERTLNSPLHF. In DNA, the CDR3 is TGTGCCAGCAGTTTAGAGAGGACACTGAATTCACCCCTCCACTTT.

The chain carries TRBV28 and TRBJ2-3; TRBD2 aligns across 7 bases. In germline, CDR1 is MDHEN, CDR2 SYDVKM. V dropped 9 bases and J dropped 1; count of bases not matched to a gene: 13. The CDR3 runs to 16 residues. The CDR3 reads CASTAAGTSGTDTQYF. CDR3 bases: TGTGCCAGTACAGCGGCGGGAACTAGCGGCACAGATACGCAGTATTTT.